Shown below are 19 T cell receptor beta chains from a single sample sequenced in a study of monozygotic twins with inflammatory bowel disease (dated by TCRdb to between 2017 and 2020). The receptor library was made with 5' RACE. TCRdb names Illumina HiSeq 2500 as the instrument used. One entry per CDR3 protein sequence results from the TCRdb reprocessing of the reads, with DNA left out. The sample's table lists a count of hundreds of thousands of distinct CDR3 sequences. The ten largest make up about 2.4% of the sample. The sample was blood. These receptor sequences come from a human donor with ulcerative colitis or Crohn's disease, or a healthy co-twin of an affected twin (not recorded which).

The chain has TRBV5-1 and TRBJ2-5; there is no DNA to check the TCRdb D call of TRBD1. CDR3 length equals 15 residues. Germline V gives CDR1 SGHRS, CDR2 YFSETQ. The CDR3 sequence: CASSLSGGLGETQYF.

The CDR3 here is CAWISGQGYLETEAFF. The chain employs TRBV30 and TRBJ1-1; no DNA is available, so the TRBD1 call from TCRdb remains unchecked. The CDR3 has 16 amino acids. Germline V gene data show CDR1 as GTSNPN and CDR2 as SVGIG (reference sequence).

This chain links TRBV12-3 or TRBV12-4 with TRBJ2-7; TCRdb names TRBD1, which stays unverified in the absence of DNA. CDR3 length: 14 amino acids. CDR3 sequence: CASSLRFRTAEQYF.

The J gene is TRBJ2-7, the V gene TRBV20-1. In germline, CDR1 is DFQATT, CDR2 SNEGSKA (reference sequence). CDR3 length: 11 residues. CDR3 sequence: CSVVGFYEQYF.

The gene calls are TRBV5-1 and TRBJ1-6; TCRdb returns TRBD1, unconfirmable since there is no DNA. Germline V gives CDR1 SGHRS, CDR2 YFSETQ. The CDR3 has 19 amino acids. CDR3: CASSLKTGGGLGDNSPLHF.

The rearrangement joins TRBV9 to TRBJ2-2; TCRdb's D gene call, TRBD1, goes unchecked for lack of DNA. CDR1 and CDR2 from the germline V gene are SGDLS and YYNGEE. The CDR3 runs 15 residues. CDR3 in amino acids: CASSDEGGFSGELFF.

The chain has TRBV7-2 and TRBJ1-3. Germline V gene lookup returns CDR1 SGHTA and CDR2 FQGNSA. This CDR3 contains 15 residues. The CDR3 reads CASSSSVGVGNTIYF.

The chain carries TRBV10-3 and TRBJ1-2. The CDR3 contains 14 residues. CDR1 and CDR2 from the germline V gene are ENHRY and SYGVKD. CDR3 sequence reads: CAISESEVGYGYTF.

The rearrangement uses TRBV18 and TRBJ2-2; the TCRdb call, TRBD1, lacks DNA for checking. CDR1 KGHSH and CDR2 LQKENI come from the germline V gene. The CDR3 consists of 16 residues. CDR3 sequence: CASSPRLTGATGELFF.

The chain recombines TRBV30 with TRBJ2-1; TCRdb outputs TRBD1, but without DNA this stays unchecked. The CDR3 runs to 13 residues. CDR1 is GTSNPN and CDR2 is SVGIG in the germline V gene (reference sequence). The CDR3 here is CAWTLTGGNEQFF.

This chain uses TRBV29-1 with TRBJ2-5. This CDR3 comprises 12 residues. The germline V gene has CDR1 SQVTM and CDR2 ANQGSEA. CDR3 loop: CSVETHQETQYF.

The chain recombines TRBV7-3 with TRBJ2-7; the D call from TCRdb, TRBD1, cannot be confirmed without DNA. CDR3 size: 14 residues. Per the germline V gene, CDR1 is SGHTA and CDR2 is FQGTGA. The chain's CDR3 is CASSSPAGVIAQYF. Full variable domain (rest looked up from reference TRBV7-3 and TRBJ2-7): GAGVSQTPSNKVTEKGKYVELRCDPISGHTALYWYRQSLGQGPEFLIYFQGTGAADDSGLPNDRFFAVRPEGSVSTLKIQRTERGDSAVYLCASSSPAGVIAQYFGPGTRLTVT.

V is TRBV20-1 and J is TRBJ2-1. This CDR3 has 12 residues. The germline V gene encodes CDR1 DFQATT and CDR2 SNEGSKA (reference sequence). The CDR3 protein is CSASRQDNEQFF.

The chain combines TRBV5-1 with TRBJ2-2. The length of the CDR3 is 13 residues. Germline loops: CDR1 SGHRS, CDR2 YFSETQ. CDR3 residues: CASSLGNGGELFF.

The chain recombines TRBV15 with TRBJ2-5; with no DNA, the TCRdb D assignment of TRBD1 cannot be verified. The length of the CDR3 is 15 residues. Germline CDR1 is LNHNV and CDR2 is YYDKDF (reference sequence). This chain's CDR3 is CATSRLGDGGETQYF.

This chain uses TRBV6-5 with TRBJ2-5; TCRdb proposes TRBD2, but this gene call is untestable without DNA. The CDR3 has 17 amino acids. The germline V gene has CDR1 MNHEY and CDR2 SVGAGI. The CDR3 loop is CASSYSRATMYQETQYF.

The chain uses TRBV5-1 and TRBJ2-7; the TRBD1 assignment by TCRdb is unverifiable without DNA. The CDR3 length is 15 residues. Germline loops: CDR1 SGHRS, CDR2 YFSETQ. The CDR3 spells CASSPSPGGSYEQYF.

V gene TRBV13 combines with J gene TRBJ2-3; the D gene TCRdb calls, TRBD2, cannot be checked with no DNA. The CDR3 sequence is 16 residues long. Germline V gene lookup returns CDR1 PRHDT and CDR2 FYEKMQ (reference sequence). The CDR3 spells CASRPGTSGRTDTQYF.

The rearrangement uses TRBV7-2 and TRBJ2-2; the D call from TCRdb, TRBD2, cannot be confirmed without DNA. Germline loops: CDR1 SGHTA, CDR2 FQGNSA. The CDR3 covers 16 residues. CDR3 protein: CASSWTSGMGTGELFF.